This T cell receptor beta chain stems from a study of T cell repertoires in cytomegalovirus infection. The germline gives CDR1 SGHTA, CDR2 FQGNSA. The ends were cut back, 5 bases at V and 0 bases at J, with 7 bases in the middle. The CDR3 is 13 amino acids. In TCRdb, the reads were re-called with MiXCR into one record per CDR3 protein. The sample has about 570,000 distinct CDR3 sequences; around 40% are singletons. This clonotype occurred many times. Antigen unknown. Source: cultured PBMCs, taken from culture after CMV antigen stimulation. The receptor was derived from a human donor in good health (CMV status not recorded). Some clones in this sample may be carry-over from other donors' samples. This rearrangement joins TRBV7-2 to TRBJ1-1, with no clear D. The CDR3 is CASSPYMNTEAFF. In nucleotides, the CDR3 is TGTGCCAGCAGCCCTTACATGAACACTGAAGCTTTCTTT.